Below are 26 T cell receptor beta chains sequenced from a single sample in a study of neurological immune-mediated disorders. Using its own MiXCR run on the 5' RACE reads, TCRdb lists one record per CDR3 protein. The sample holds 60,000 to 85,000 distinct CDR3 sequences, 4% to 6% seen once. Material for sequencing was PBMCs. The source of these receptors is a woman aged 25 to 39 with multiple sclerosis.

The rearrangement links TRBV5-1 to TRBJ2-5; the match to TRBD1 covers 7 bases. The CDR3 totals 15 residues. Trimming at V came to 4 bases and at J to 3 bases, leaving 9 bases not matched to a gene. CDR1 SGHRS and CDR2 YFSETQ come from the germline V gene. The CDR3 loop reads CASSLDTGVEETQYF. DNA for the CDR3: TGCGCCAGCAGCCTAGACACAGGGGTGGAAGAGACCCAGTACTTC.

This clonotype showed up many times. The V and J genes are TRBV5-1 and TRBJ2-7; 9 bases map to TRBD1. Germline CDR1 and CDR2: SGHRS and YFSETQ. Unmatched junction bases numbered 6, after V lost 0 bases and J lost 5 bases. The CDR3 consists of 15 residues. The CDR3 DNA follows: TGCGCCAGCAGCTTGGTACAGGGGGCGCGAAACGAGCAGTACTTC. Its protein is CASSLVQGARNEQYF.

This clonotype was recorded many times. The V call is TRBV10-3, the J call TRBJ2-1; D not resolved. This CDR3 has 15 residues. CDR1 is ENHRY, CDR2 SYGVKD, per germline. The V gene lost 6 bases and the J gene lost 9 bases, with 21 bases spanning the gap. The CDR3 sequence is CAISAPGPGSSEQFF. CDR3 DNA sequence: TGTGCCATCAGCGCTCCGGGCCCCGGGTCGAGTGAGCAGTTCTTC.

This clonotype was recorded at least ten times. The chain carries TRBV5-1 and TRBJ1-1, with a tentative D call TRBD1 (6 bases). Trimming stripped 1 base from V and 6 bases from J, with 10 bases between. This CDR3 has 13 amino acids. In germline, CDR1 is SGHRS, CDR2 YFSETQ. CDR3 sequence reads: CASSLRGAAEAFF. CDR3 in DNA: TGCGCCAGCAGCTTGAGGGGGGCCGCTGAAGCTTTCTTT.

This clonotype was counted many times. The chain combines TRBV5-1 with TRBJ2-3; D possibly corresponds to TRBD2 (7 bases). V was shortened by 0 bases and J by 5 bases, with 19 bases between the two germline ends. The CDR3 extends over 17 amino acids. CDR1 and CDR2 (germline): SGHRS, YFSETQ. CDR3 protein: CASSLDPPGRGLDTQYF. The CDR3 region has the DNA TGCGCCAGCAGCTTGGACCCCCCGGGGCGGGGGCTAGATACGCAGTATTTT.

The table lists this clonotype with many counts. The CDR3 region has the DNA TGCAGTGGGGAGGGGACAGGGAATTTGAAGACCCAGTACTTC. Translating gives CSGEGTGNLKTQYF. V is TRBV20-1 and J is TRBJ2-5; 9 positions agree with TRBD1. Germline V gene data show CDR1 as DFQATT and CDR2 as SNEGSKA (reference sequence). CDR3 length equals 14 residues. The V segment lost 7 bases and the J segment 6 bases; nucleotides outside the gene matches: 12.

This sequence joins TRBV5-1 and TRBJ2-1; 7 bases align to TRBD2. This CDR3 region has 14 residues. Germline values: CDR1 SGHRS, CDR2 YFSETQ. Germline trimming cut 3 bases from V and 8 bases from J; bases unmatched to any gene: 8. In nucleotides, the CDR3 is TGCGCCAGCAGCTATCGTCCGGGGGGTCATGAGCAGTTCTTC. Translation: CASSYRPGGHEQFF.

This clonotype was counted many times. The V call is TRBV14, the J call TRBJ2-2; no clear D. Trimming took 1 base from V and 10 from J, leaving 7 bases between them. Germline V gene lookup returns CDR1 SGHDN and CDR2 FVKESK. The CDR3 runs to 12 residues. CDR3 sequence: CASSQAGPELFF. The CDR3, as DNA: TGTGCCAGCAGCCAAGCCGGCCCGGAGCTGTTTTTT.

In its sample, this clonotype was seen many times. The gene calls are TRBV5-4 and TRBJ2-6, with D perhaps matching TRBD1 (6 bases). V was pared by 2 bases and J by 0 bases, with 12 bases between. Germline assignment: CDR1 SGHNT and CDR2 YYREEE (reference sequence). This CDR3 comprises 17 residues. The CDR3, as DNA: TGTGCCAGCAGCTTCGCAGGACAGAGCTCTGGGGCCAACGTCCTGACTTTC. It translates to CASSFAGQSSGANVLTF.

In this sample, this clonotype turned up many times. CDR3 nucleotide sequence: TGCGCCAGCAGCTTGGAATTAGGAATCTGGGAGCTGTTTTTT. Residues: CASSLELGIWELFF. V gene TRBV5-1 combines with J gene TRBJ2-2; unclear D gene. The CDR3 consists of 14 residues. CDR1 SGHRS and CDR2 YFSETQ come from the germline V gene. Trimming stripped 0 bases from V and 9 bases from J, with 12 bases between. The full variable domain, in which reference TRBV5-1 and TRBJ2-2 provide the parts outside the CDR3, is KAGVTQTPRYLIKTRGQQVTLSCSPISGHRSVSWYQQTPGQGLQFLFEYFSETQRNKGNFPGRFSGRQFSNSRSEMNVSTLELGDSALYLCASSLELGIWELFFGEGSRLTVL.

This clonotype was counted between two and nine times. This sequence joins TRBV20-1 and TRBJ2-3, with 7 bases identical to TRBD1. CDR1 and CDR2 (germline): DFQATT, SNEGSKA (reference sequence). This CDR3 spans 14 amino acids. J was trimmed by 4 bases and V by 6 bases; bases with no gene match: 10. CDR3 residues: CSAPTRQGADTQYF. The CDR3, as DNA: TGCAGTGCGCCCACGCGACAGGGCGCAGATACGCAGTATTTT.

This clonotype showed up many times. The rearrangement uses TRBV3-1 and TRBJ2-7; 7 positions match TRBD2. Trimming took 0 bases from V and 3 from J; bases not matched to a gene: 17. This CDR3 contains 19 residues. CDR1 is LGHDT, CDR2 YNNKEL, per germline (reference sequence). CDR3 sequence reads: CASSQDPRLAEDKHYEQYF. CDR3 DNA sequence: TGTGCCAGCAGCCAAGATCCCAGGCTAGCGGAAGATAAACACTACGAGCAGTACTTC.

V usage is TRBV5-1 and J usage is TRBJ2-3; TRBD2 agrees at 9 bases. The CDR3 covers 14 residues. Germline CDR1 reads SGHRS; CDR2 reads YFSETQ. V dropped 4 bases and J dropped 5; count of bases not matched to a gene: 5. The CDR3 bases are TGCGCCAGCAGCCGGACTAGCGTGCAAGATACGCAGTATTTT. It encodes CASSRTSVQDTQYF.

The table lists this clonotype with many counts. The chain combines TRBV2 with TRBJ2-1; 9 bases match TRBD2. V dropped 9 bases and J dropped 6; count of bases not matched to a gene: 6. CDR3 length equals 13 residues. Germline CDR1 is SNHLY and CDR2 is FYNNEI. CDR3 nucleotides: TGTGCCAGTGCCGGGACTAGCTTCAATGAGCAGTTCTTC. Amino acid sequence: CASAGTSFNEQFF. Full variable domain (remainder filled in from reference TRBV2 and TRBJ2-1): EPEVTQTPSHQVTQMGQEVILRCVPISNHLYFYWYRQILGQKVEFLVSFYNNEISEKSEIFDDQFSVERPDGSNFTLKIRSTKLEDSAMYFCASAGTSFNEQFFGPGTRLTVL.

Many counts were recorded for this clonotype. This chain links TRBV5-6 with TRBJ1-5; TRBD1 might be the D (5 bases). Germline loops: CDR1 SGHDT, CDR2 YYEEEE. V dropped 0 bases and J dropped 2 bases, with 12 bases sitting between them. The length of the CDR3 is 16 residues. The CDR3 reads CASSLAGGVGNQPQHF. For the CDR3, the DNA is TGTGCCAGCAGCTTGGCCGGGGGGGTCGGCAATCAGCCCCAGCATTTT.

This clonotype was seen many times. The chain links TRBV20-1 to TRBJ2-1, with a weak D call TRBD2 (6 bases). V gave up 4 bases and J gave up 8 bases, with 9 bases separating them. The germline V gene encodes CDR1 DFQATT and CDR2 SNEGSKA (reference sequence). The CDR3 loop spans 11 amino acids. In DNA, the CDR3 is TGCAGTGCTACGCCGGGGGATGAGCAGTTCTTC. This encodes CSATPGDEQFF.

Regarding this clonotype: Mismatch with germline at one junction end may stem from a read error. The chain couples TRBV29-1 to TRBJ2-1; D is possibly TRBD1 or TRBD2 (5 bases each). This CDR3 spans 13 amino acids. Germline values: CDR1 SQVTM, CDR2 ANQGSEA. The CDR3 sequence: CRVDRGLRGAQFF. In DNA, the CDR3 is TGCAGAGTTGATCGAGGGTTAAGGGGTGCGCAGTTCTTC.

Many counts were recorded for this clonotype. This chain links TRBV12-3 or TRBV12-4 with TRBJ1-3; D is possibly TRBD1 (5 bases). There are 15 residues in the CDR3. V shed 8 bases and J shed 0 bases, with 14 bases lying between them. CDR3 residues: CASLLGTDSGNTIYF. The CDR3 DNA sequence: TGTGCCAGCCTACTGGGGACCGACTCTGGAAACACCATATATTTT.

This chain links TRBV5-1 with TRBJ1-1; D is unresolved. Trimming pared 0 bases from V and 5 bases from J, leaving 8 bases between. Germline V gene data show CDR1 as SGHRS and CDR2 as YFSETQ. The CDR3 is 13 amino acids. CDR3 loop: CASSLVGQTEAFF. The CDR3 DNA sequence: TGCGCCAGCAGCTTGGTAGGGCAGACTGAAGCTTTCTTT.

This clonotype was detected ten times or more. The gene calls are TRBV5-1 and TRBJ2-5; D remains unclear. V was shortened by 0 bases and J by 5 bases, with 11 bases between the two germline ends. Germline V gene data show CDR1 as SGHRS and CDR2 as YFSETQ. The CDR3 is 14 residues long. CDR3 region: CASSLGGDGETQYF. For the CDR3, the DNA is TGCGCCAGCAGCTTGGGTGGCGATGGGGAGACCCAGTACTTC. Complete variable domain (other parts from reference TRBV5-1 and TRBJ2-5): KAGVTQTPRYLIKTRGQQVTLSCSPISGHRSVSWYQQTPGQGLQFLFEYFSETQRNKGNFPGRFSGRQFSNSRSEMNVSTLELGDSALYLCASSLGGDGETQYFGPGTRLLVL.

This clonotype was counted many times. The V gene is TRBV7-6, the J gene TRBJ2-5; D possibly matches TRBD1 or TRBD2 (5 bases each). CDR1 and CDR2 (germline): SGHVS, FNYEAQ. The CDR3 runs 13 residues. V lost 5 bases, J lost 5 bases, and 12 bases lay in between. The CDR3 nucleotides read TGTGCCAGCAGCGAAGGCTGGGGGGAGACCCAGTACTTC. Translation: CASSEGWGETQYF. The full variable domain, its missing parts supplied by reference TRBV7-6 and TRBJ2-5, is GAGVSQSPRYKVTKRGQDVALRCDPISGHVSLYWYRQALGQGPEFLTYFNYEAQQDKSGLPNDRFSAERPEGSISTLTIQRTEQRDSAMYRCASSEGWGETQYFGPGTRLLVL.

This clonotype was counted at least ten times. The rearrangement links TRBV5-1 to TRBJ1-2, with D possibly TRBD1 on 5 matching bases. CDR1 SGHRS and CDR2 YFSETQ come from the germline V gene. There are 16 residues in the CDR3. The ends were cut back, 4 bases at V and 4 bases at J, with 20 bases in the middle. CDR3 in amino acids: CASSLKVSTALYGYTF. The DNA of the CDR3 is TGCGCCAGCAGCCTCAAGGTATCGACAGCGCTCTATGGCTACACCTTC.

This clonotype occurred many times. The chain employs TRBV3-1 and TRBJ1-2, with TRBD1 matching over 9 bases. V gave up 4 bases and J gave up 2 bases; unmatched junction bases: 8. The CDR3 length is 16 residues. In germline, CDR1 is LGHDT, CDR2 YNNKEL (reference sequence). Written as DNA, the CDR3 is TGTGCCAGCAGCCGTCGGTCGGGACAGGGCAACTATGGCTACACCTTC. This encodes CASSRRSGQGNYGYTF. Using reference TRBV3-1 and TRBJ1-2 for the parts outside the CDR3, the full variable domain is DTAVSQTPKYLVTQMGNDKSIKCEQNLGHDTMYWYKQDSKKFLKIMFSYNNKELIINETVPNRFSPKSPDKAHLNLHINSLELGDSAVYFCASSRRSGQGNYGYTFGSGTRLTVV.

This clonotype was picked up many times. The chain combines TRBV24-1 with TRBJ2-3; D may be TRBD1 (6 bases). Trimming shortened V by 3 bases and J by 4 bases, and 10 bases separated the two germline ends. From germline, CDR1 is KGHDR and CDR2 SFDVKD. The CDR3 runs to 14 residues. The CDR3 loop reads CATSDDQGSDTQYF. The CDR3, as DNA: TGTGCCACCAGTGATGACCAGGGGTCAGATACGCAGTATTTT.

The CDR3 region is CASRLNRATPGLAGAPSTDTQYF. DNA of the CDR3: TGTGCCAGCAGACTGAACAGGGCAACGCCGGGACTAGCGGGGGCACCGAGCACAGATACGCAGTATTTT. The chain recombines TRBV2 with TRBJ2-3, with TRBD2 identical over 14 bases. Germline loops: CDR1 SNHLY, CDR2 FYNNEI. After removal of 6 bases from V and 0 bases from J, the junction contained 23 bases not matched to a gene. This CDR3 contains 23 residues.

This clonotype was seen many times. The genes are TRBV20-1 and TRBJ2-1, with D tentatively TRBD2 (6 bases). Between the trimmed V and J ends, which lost 4 bases and 4 bases, there was a span of 11 bases. Looked up from germline, CDR1 is DFQATT and CDR2 is SNEGSKA (reference sequence). The CDR3 contains 13 residues. The chain's CDR3 is CSATVTSYNEQFF. The CDR3 bases are TGCAGTGCTACGGTGACTAGTTACAATGAGCAGTTCTTC.